This TCR beta chain was identified during a study of cytomegalovirus exposure and HLA in healthy donors (dated by TCRdb to the late 2010s). Notes on the research overall: In an earlier analysis of 587 of the donors, approximately 260 Gb of sequence data and 100 million or so unique TCR beta sequences from about 179 million T cells were reported. An early release that covered around 590 HLA-typed donors contained around 330 gigabases of sequencing data and about 84 million unique TCR sequences. Among the approximately 430 genotyped donors, approximately 82% belonged to the genetic ancestry cluster associated with self-reported Caucasian donors. The study was designed to test whether signatures of past pathogen exposure could be identified by cataloging public T cell receptors. The study used immunosequencing to profile the T cell repertoires of approximately 640 subjects and linked those repertoires to cytomegalovirus serostatus. A separate validation cohort of roughly 120 different subjects was used in addition to the roughly 640-subject first cohort. High-throughput TCR immunosequencing, statistical association of individual TCRs with disease status, and machine learning were combined to predict cytomegalovirus infection status. To study patterns of TCR occurrence, a later analysis re-analyzed previously published TCR beta repertoires from around 660 donors and added high-resolution HLA genotyping. Rather than drawing on any new phenotypic data, the later analysis identified candidate immune exposures from TCR beta sequences and the way those sequences occurred across donors. To decide whether each TCR beta V gene segment behaved as functional or pseudogenic, an earlier analysis of 587 of the donors relied on high-throughput TCR beta sequencing. Donor age, sex, ethnicity and CMV serostatus were collected together with the repertoire data. A later genetic analysis used genome-wide SNP genotypes for about 55% of the 666 donors, treating that subset as a discovery cohort. Every discovery cohort repertoire had been produced on one sequencing platform. Both class I and class II loci were covered by HLA typing, at four-digit resolution. Typing coverage differed by locus: A, B, C, DRB1 and DQB1 were typed in roughly 620-630 donors, DQA1 in about 560, DPA1 in some 600, and DPB1 in just under 480. Roughly 5 DR-DQ haplotypes were handled as single units for association and clustering because linkage in the cohort was strong. Among about 410 genotyped donors of the cohort, an average of approximately 240,000 unique TCR beta nucleotide sequences was sequenced per donor, of which about 18% were non-productive.

The cohort comprised some 730 healthy bone marrow donors. All cohort members were sampled while nominally healthy, although unrecorded immune exposures were likely present. The donor tested CMV seronegative and was one of the 352 seronegative cohort members. Each donor provided a peripheral blood sample, and peripheral blood mononuclear cells were used for TCR beta sequencing. Genomic DNA was extracted from the blood cell samples with the Qiagen DNeasy Blood Extraction Kit. To note about this clone: Its antigen target is currently unknown. No base qualities exist here, and no much larger clone lies one base off it.

Library generation was performed with the immunoSEQ multiplex PCR assay. For the multiplex PCR, a mixture combining 60 forward primers for TCR Vbeta segments and 13 reverse primers for TCR Jbeta segments was used. Amplification of the CDR3 region of rearranged TCR beta genes was performed with a multiplex PCR assay on genomic DNA. The Illumina HiSeq System was used to sequence the amplified TCR beta libraries as 87-base-pair reads. The source study handled its data this way. In a later analysis, tens of millions of unique TCR beta chains were counted across the approximately 640 repertoires, and about 10 million of these chains were shared by at least two donors. Raw reads were error-corrected and collapsed into unique sequences with a nearest-neighbor algorithm that merged closely related sequences to remove PCR and sequencing errors. To assign V, D and J gene segments, CDR3 sequences were aligned to IMGT reference sequences. For a sequence to be retained, a match of at least six nucleotides was required to both a V gene segment and a J gene segment. A rearrangement was called productive if the CDR3 had no stop codons and remained in frame with V and J, and every other rearrangement was called non-productive. Following IMGT convention, CDR3 was defined as the stretch from the second conserved V-encoded cysteine to the conserved J-encoded phenylalanine. The earlier analysis of fewer than 700 of the donors excluded sequences that lacked an unambiguous match to a single V gene segment. In an earlier analysis of more than 500 of the donors, a V segment was called functional when productive rearrangements were above 56.7%, and segregating when the standard deviation between donors exceeded 5%. To diagnose cytomegalovirus status from the catalog of TCR beta chain sequences, a statistical classification framework was built. In a later analysis, TCR nucleotide sequences were compared against IMGT/GENE-DB human TR gene sequences so that V and J genes could be assigned. In a later analysis, CDR3 sequences and most-parsimonious VDJ recombination scenarios were assigned using the TCRdist pipeline. In a later analysis, each TCR beta chain was defined by its CDR3 amino acid sequence together with its V-gene family, and reads lacking a unique V-gene family were excluded. To address suspected cross-contamination and a sequencing artifact, a later analysis removed roughly 640 highly shared, low-generation-probability nucleotide sequences. A later analysis calculated a clonal expansion index for each public chain from normalized within-repertoire ranks of inferred template counts. Generation probabilities in a later analysis came from a VDJ recombination model fitted to out-of-frame rearrangements, and those results were checked against IGoR. Hypergeometric tests were used in a later analysis to score TCR-TCR, TCR-HLA and TCR-CMV co-occurrence, with a repertoire-size bias correction applied to the TCR pairs. In a later analysis, false discovery rates were estimated by permuting HLA or CMV assignments 20 times. A later analysis grouped co-occurring TCRs with DBSCAN, adding TCRdist sequence similarity when clustering within HLA-allele-positive subsets. Co-occurrence clustering excluded repertoires with fewer than 30,000 or more than 120,000 public chains, plus five with anomalous nucleotide sharing. Here the immuneACCESS table is served through TCRdb, limited to in-frame sequences with V and J called. Missing clones are a known gap in these copies; in checked studies unresolved V genes cover under half, and the rest lacks a known reason. V and J calls plus clone size are reproduced from that table; the DNA served to infer D and trimming. The sample table lists 150,000 to 250,000 clones, 65% to 90% of them with a count of one. 2% to 2.5% of the sample is taken by the ten largest.

CDR3 length: 16 amino acids, cysteine to phenylalanine. The retained sequence is limited to the CDR3, 48 bases, with the frame set at the first base. The germline V and J ends show losses of 6 bases and 3 bases respectively, and no gene match explains 11 bases of the junction. From the germline V gene (reference sequence), CDR1 is MNHEY and CDR2 is SMNVEV. What the work shows at the level of the full study, not this receptor alone: HLA typing was unavailable for some donors at each locus, so association tests used only the typed subset. A further reported finding was that TCR beta sequences accurately predicted the HLA-A and HLA-B alleles for most subjects in the first cohort. A total of fewer than 200 TCR beta chains were listed by the study as associated with cytomegalovirus. In an earlier analysis of more than 500 of the donors, most TCR beta V segments appeared in productive rearrangements about 87% or about 30% of the time, broadly matching IMGT annotations. Some 16 rarely observed V segments, including chromosome 9 orphons, were excluded from the earlier analysis of about 500 of the donors because counts were too low. The classifier was reported to diagnose cytomegalovirus status with high specificity and sensitivity in both the original and validation cohorts. A later analysis found that HLA-associated TCR beta chains were more clonally expanded and had lower generation probabilities than equally common non-associated chains. Strong co-occurrence of HLA alleles, especially DR and DQ, made assigning TCR associations to individual alleles difficult. Correlated functional status among segregating V segments might be attributable to linkage disequilibrium, but an unknown experimental factor could not be ruled out. Several of the top co-occurrence clusters appeared to be linked to parvovirus B19, influenza, CMV and Epstein-Barr virus, according to a later analysis. According to the authors, the approach could potentially be generalized to other disease states and immunological phenotypes. A few of the identified cytomegalovirus-associated TCR beta chains were confirmed in vitro to be specific for cytomegalovirus antigens. Most TCR sequences were observed very rarely across donors, whereas some public TCRs were present in many individuals. Only TCR beta chains were sequenced in this cohort, and the absence of alpha or paired-chain data limited detectable features. In a later genetic analysis, a missense DCLRE1C variant was associated with V-gene and J-gene trimming of TCR beta chains, and the association was replicated in an independent cohort. The presence/absence analyses assumed that sequencing depth was roughly uniform across donors, and that assumption may not be true. A later analysis associated 16,951 TCR beta sequences with specific HLA alleles at a false discovery rate of 0.05. In a later analysis, most CMV-associated TCR beta chains were found to appear HLA-restricted, with HLA associations seemingly driven largely by CMV exposure. For the cohort, immune exposure information was limited to CMV serostatus. The 87-base-pair reads could not distinguish some IMGT-functional V segments, including TRBV6-2 and TRBV6-3, so those segments were excluded. In a later analysis, the rate of TCR association differed among HLA loci, with DRB1 alleles having the most associated TCRs and HLA-C alleles having the fewest. The sequencing pipeline was judged likely to have produced a cluster of highly shared sequence variants as a technical artifact. According to a later genetic analysis, donors in an Asian-associated ancestry cluster had fewer N-insertions in productive TCRs than the approximately 700-donor mean.

The V and J genes are TRBV27 and TRBJ2-7; 10 middle bases align to TRBD1. The sample consisted of PBMCs. The sequence derives from a woman aged 45 to 65 in good health and CMV-seronegative. The DNA is TGTGCCAGCAGGAGACAGGGGGCTTCAACGGGCTACGAGCAGTACTTC. Translated, it gives CASRRQGASTGYEQYF.